This is a list of T cell receptor beta chains from one sample in a study of control samples from healthy donors and cancer patients. Produced via immunoSEQ multiplex PCR; TCRdb's table is partial and in-frame only. The table records roughly 90,000 clones, about four fifths of them present only once. The sample consisted of blood. The origin of the receptors is a woman aged 60 to 75 in good health. The CDR3 runs from the conserved cysteine through the conserved F or W. The D gene is left open where the match is weak. A clone size is listed for some rows: how often the clone was seen (once, few, many), or a class if it is expanded.

CDR3 protein	CDR3 DNA	CDR3 length	D gene	V gene	J gene	clone size
CASSQAGTEYKNIQYF	TGCGCCAGCAGCCAAGCCGGCACAGAATACAAAAACATTCAGTACTTC	16	NA	TRBV4-1	TRBJ2-4	once
CASSLAYSSGNTIYF	TGTGCCAGCAGCTTAGCTTATTCCTCTGGAAACACCATATATTTT	15	NA	TRBV7-2	TRBJ1-3	NA
CASSSPGQGEAFF	TGTGCCAGCTCATCACCGGGACAGGGTGAGGCTTTCTTT	13	TRBD1	TRBV18	TRBJ1-1	NA
CATSRDRGITGNTIYF	TGTGCCACCAGCAGAGATCGAGGCATTACTGGAAACACCATATATTTT	16	NA	TRBV15	TRBJ1-3	many
CASSSTASGGYNEQFF	TGTGCCAGCAGCTCTACCGCGAGCGGGGGGTACAATGAGCAGTTCTTC	16	TRBD2	TRBV28	TRBJ2-1	NA
CASSHTGTYNEQFF	TGTGCCAGCAGCCATACAGGGACCTACAATGAGCAGTTCTTC	14	NA	TRBV3-1/TRBV3-2	TRBJ2-1	NA
CASSQVPSGTYGYTF	TGCGCCAGCAGCCAAGTCCCTTCCGGGACCTATGGCTACACCTTC	15	NA	TRBV4-3	TRBJ1-2	NA
CAVKGVYTEAFF	TGTGCCGTCAAAGGGGTGTACACTGAAGCTTTCTTT	12	NA	TRBV6-5	TRBJ1-1	NA
CASSLGGRAFF	TGCGCCAGCAGCTTGGGGGGTAGAGCTTTCTTT	11	NA	TRBV5-1	TRBJ1-1	NA
CASSPRDWGTGELFF	TGTGCCAGCAGCCCCCGGGATTGGGGCACCGGGGAGCTGTTTTTT	15	NA	TRBV27	TRBJ2-2	NA
CASSLVRGTNEKLFF	TGTGCCAGCAGTCTTGTTCGGGGGACTAATGAAAAACTGTTTTTT	15	NA	TRBV11-2	TRBJ1-4	once
CASSLGGNFAGNTIYF	TGTGCCAGCAGCTTGGGGGGAAATTTCGCCGGAAACACCATATATTTT	16	NA	TRBV7-6	TRBJ1-3	once
CASSSLGGAGYNEQFF	TGTGCCAGCAGTTCCCTGGGGGGCGCTGGATACAATGAGCAGTTCTTC	16	NA	TRBV6-2/TRBV6-3	TRBJ2-1	NA
CASSLTGGLSYNEQFF	TGCGCCAGCAGCTTGACAGGGGGCTTATCCTACAATGAGCAGTTCTTC	16	TRBD1	TRBV5-1	TRBJ2-1	NA
CASSQDLTGGSHGYTF	TGTGCCAGCAGCCAAGATCTGACGGGGGGGTCTCATGGCTACACCTTC	16	NA	TRBV4-2	TRBJ1-2	NA
CASSTTDGNYGYTF	TGTGCCAGCAGCACGACGGACGGGAACTATGGCTACACCTTC	14	NA	TRBV11-2	TRBJ1-2	NA
CASSISGGAYNEQFF	TGTGCCAGCAGCATTAGCGGGGGGGCCTACAATGAGCAGTTCTTC	15	TRBD2	TRBV11-3	TRBJ2-1	NA
CASSQPLREPEAFF	TGTGCCAGCAGCCAACCTTTAAGGGAGCCTGAAGCTTTCTTT	14	NA	TRBV3-1/TRBV3-2	TRBJ1-1	NA
CASSRTTGRGSGANVLTF	TGTGCCAGCAGCCGTACGACAGGGAGGGGCTCTGGGGCCAACGTCCTGACTTTC	18	NA	TRBV7-9	TRBJ2-6	NA
CASSLRRGPDTQYF	TGCGCCAGCAGCCTGAGGAGGGGCCCAGATACGCAGTATTTT	14	NA	TRBV5-1	TRBJ2-3	NA
CAGTWGTGGIYEQYF	TGTGCCGGCACCTGGGGGACAGGGGGCATCTACGAGCAGTACTTC	15	TRBD1	TRBV6-5	TRBJ2-7	NA
CAISASGTLETQYF	TGTGCCATCAGTGCCAGCGGAACTCTAGAGACCCAGTACTTC	14	NA	TRBV10-3	TRBJ2-5	NA
CASSYRQGEAFF	TGTGCCAGCAGTTACAGGCAGGGGGAAGCTTTCTTT	12	NA	TRBV6-5	TRBJ1-1	NA
CATELGTGNSNEQYF	TGTGCCACAGAACTGGGGACAGGGAATTCGAACGAGCAGTACTTC	15	TRBD1	TRBV14	TRBJ2-7	NA
CSVGGGQGAGNYGYTF	TGCAGCGTTGGAGGGGGACAGGGGGCCGGTAACTATGGCTACACCTTC	16	TRBD1	TRBV29-1	TRBJ1-2	NA
CASSLETESEAFF	TGTGCCAGCAGCCTAGAGACAGAGTCTGAAGCTTTCTTT	13	NA	TRBV7-9	TRBJ1-1	NA
CASSFVGGQEAQYF	TGTGCCAGCAGTTTTGTTGGGGGGCAAGAGGCCCAGTACTTC	14	NA	TRBV27	TRBJ2-5	NA